Reported below is one T cell receptor (beta chain). This sample is drawn from a study of blood T cell repertoires in COVID-19. Turning to the study itself: Nucleic acid was either cDNA or gDNA, and it came from T cells, B-cell-depleted T cells, or PBMCs.

Source study methods: Reference gene primer amplification in the assay estimated nucleated cell counts. TCRdb's table, derived via immunoSEQ multiplex PCR, lists solely in-frame clones and lacks some. D and trimming were read from the DNA, whereas the V and J calls and clone size are those reported in that table. The sample gives fewer than 200,000 clones, 88% of which show up once; around 24% is in the top ten. CDR3 length: 14 amino acids. Germline V gene data show CDR1 as SGHTA and CDR2 as FQGNSA. V dropped 5 bases and J dropped 0; count of bases not matched to a gene: 3. Sequenced sample: peripheral blood. The sequence was collected from a man between 60 and 75 years old with acute or convalescent COVID-19. The J gene is TRBJ2-7, the V gene TRBV7-2; 8 nucleotides align to TRBD1. CDR3 DNA sequence: TGTGCCAGCAGCCCCGACAGGGGCTCCTACGAGCAGTACTTC. Translating it yields CASSPDRGSYEQYF.